Here is one T cell receptor (beta chain) with its context. Antigen: not known. The source of the sample is a study of Graves' ophthalmopathy and Graves' hyperthyroidism. Findings and caveats of the study: A model built from 13 signatures distinguished ophthalmopathy from stable hyperthyroidism with 85% to 90% sensitivity and about 77% specificity. A majority of expanded thyroid clonotypes exceeding 0.001 frequency were likewise present in blood.

The CDR3 is 17 residues long. The germline V gene encodes CDR1 SGDLS and CDR2 YYNGEE. The V gene lost 0 bases and the J gene lost 3 bases, with 18 bases spanning the gap. Excluded: other autoimmune disease, uncontrolled infection, pregnancy or lactation. Researchers took RNA transcripts and amplified TCR beta CDR3 regions from them. The first-round RT-PCR employed HTBI primers together with the Qiagen OneStep RT-PCR kit. A multiplex PCR was then performed as the second round. A single record per CDR3 protein comes from TCRdb applying MiXCR to the multiplex PCR reads. This sample has about 640,000 distinct CDR3 sequences, with about two fifths found just once.

The sample was peripheral blood. This TCR was sampled from an adult man with Graves' ophthalmopathy. The V and J genes are TRBV9 and TRBJ1-1, with D unclear. CDR3 nucleotides: TGTGCCAGCAGCGTAGGGGGTGGCGCTCCGAGCGACACTGAAGCTTTCTTT. Protein sequence: CASSVGGGAPSDTEAFF.